The clone carrying this T cell receptor (beta chain) was seen once. Its target is not known. Several immunoSEQ 96-well plates shared each subset's DNA, each plate a replicate. The repertoire was sequenced with immunoSEQ multiplex PCR; TCRdb's copy has only in-frame clones and lacks some. The sample has 2 million to 3 million clones; 93% are singletons. The sample belongs to a study of shared clonotypes between healthy human individuals. Study-wide results and limits: For naive CD4 cells, 4.5% to 6.5% of clonotypes were shared across a few donors. Represented genetic and exposure-history diversity was restricted by having few donors.

Germline CDR1 is SGHVS and CDR2 is FQNEAQ. V lost 5 bases and J lost 2, with 10 bases in between. This CDR3 contains 14 residues. Sequencing used naive CD4+ T cells from PBMCs. The subset here: CD45RA+ positively selected. The origin of this receptor is a man younger than 35 in good health. Some clones in this sample may be carry-over from other donors' samples. This sequence joins TRBV7-8 and TRBJ1-5; D is undetermined. CDR3 loop: CASSLNSRNQPQHF. The CDR3 DNA reads as TGTGCCAGCAGCCTTAACAGCCGCAATCAGCCCCAGCATTTT.